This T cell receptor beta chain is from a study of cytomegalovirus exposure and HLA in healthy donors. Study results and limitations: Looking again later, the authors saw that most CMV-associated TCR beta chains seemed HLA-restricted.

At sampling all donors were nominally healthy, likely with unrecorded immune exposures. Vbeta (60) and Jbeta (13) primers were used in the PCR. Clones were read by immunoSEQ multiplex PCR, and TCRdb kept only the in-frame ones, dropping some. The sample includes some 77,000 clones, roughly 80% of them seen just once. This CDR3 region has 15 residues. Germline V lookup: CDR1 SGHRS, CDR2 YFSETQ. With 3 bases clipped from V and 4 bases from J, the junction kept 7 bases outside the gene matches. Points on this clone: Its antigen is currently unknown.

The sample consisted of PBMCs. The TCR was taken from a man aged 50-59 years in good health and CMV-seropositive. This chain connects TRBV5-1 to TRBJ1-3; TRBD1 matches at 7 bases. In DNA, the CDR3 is TGCGCCAGCAGCTACCGGGACAGCCCCGGAAACACCATATATTTT. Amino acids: CASSYRDSPGNTIYF.